The 11 T cell receptor beta chains listed next were all sequenced from one sample in a study of cytomegalovirus exposure and HLA in healthy donors. This PCR relied on a set of 60 Vbeta primers and 13 Jbeta primers. The protocol was immunoSEQ multiplex PCR, while the TCRdb copy is restricted to in-frame clones and leaves out a portion. The sample contains a few hundred thousand clones, 70% to 80% of which appear only once. Material: PBMCs. The source is a woman in her fifties or sixties in good health and CMV-seropositive.

This chain uses TRBV29-1 with TRBJ2-1; 8 nucleotides agree with TRBD2. The CDR3 extends over 16 amino acids. Germline V lookup: CDR1 SQVTM, CDR2 ANQGSEA. V shed 4 bases, J shed 1 base, and the junction held 9 bases outside the gene matches. CDR3 sequence reads: CSVGLAGRGSYNEQFF. The CDR3 DNA reads TGCAGCGTTGGATTAGCGGGGAGGGGGTCCTACAATGAGCAGTTCTTC.

The V and J genes are TRBV6-5 and TRBJ1-1; perhaps TRBD1 as D (6 bases). Germline values: CDR1 MNHEY, CDR2 SVGAGI. CDR3 length: 13 residues. The V end was cut by 4 bases, the J end by 4 bases, with 10 bases between. CDR3 bases: TGTGCCAGCAGTTGGGGGGGCGGCACTGAAGCTTTCTTT. Its translation is CASSWGGGTEAFF.

Comments on this clone: The germline gene is not matched at one end of the junction; a read error may be the cause. The chain has TRBV30 and TRBJ1-2; 12 nucleotides line up with TRBD1. Germline assignment: CDR1 GTSNPN and CDR2 SVGIG (reference sequence). This CDR3 contains 12 residues. The CDR3 spells CAWDAGQGASGF. CDR3 bases: TGTGCCTGGGATGCGGGACAGGGGGCCTCAGGCTTC.

The V and J genes are TRBV7-8 and TRBJ1-2; no reliable D call. Trimming took off 1 base at V and 8 bases at J, with 11 bases between the two ends. This CDR3 region has 13 residues. The germline gives CDR1 SGHVS, CDR2 FQNEAQ. CDR3 in DNA: TGTGCCAGCAGCTTAGTGTCGGGATACGGCTACACCTTC. Its translation is CASSLVSGYGYTF. The whole variable domain, remainder taken from reference TRBV7-8 and TRBJ1-2, is GAGVSQSPRYKVAKRGQDVALRCDPISGHVSLFWYQQALGQGPEFLTYFQNEAQLDKSGLPSDRFFAERPEGSVSTLKIQRTQQEDSAVYLCASSLVSGYGYTFGSGTRLTVV.

The chain carries TRBV5-4 and TRBJ2-1, with TRBD2 matching 8 bases. The CDR3 length is 20 residues. V lost 4 bases to trimming and J lost 4 bases; unmatched junction nucleotides: 22. CDR1 and CDR2 from the germline V gene are SGHNT and YYREEE (reference sequence). The CDR3 spells CASSPNRGLIAGGSYNEQFF. The CDR3 region has the DNA TGTGCCAGCAGCCCCAACCGGGGTTTGATCGCGGGGGGCTCTTACAATGAGCAGTTCTTC.

V and J are TRBV12-5 and TRBJ2-5; TRBD1 is a possible D gene (5 bases). The V gene lost 5 bases and the J gene lost 2 bases, with 12 bases spanning the gap. Germline V gene data show CDR1 as LGHNT and CDR2 as FRNRAP. This CDR3 is 14 amino acids long. DNA for the CDR3: TGTGCTAGTGGTGGGGTCGACAGTCAAGAGACCCAGTACTTC. This codes for CASGGVDSQETQYF.

The gene calls are TRBV5-1 and TRBJ2-5, with D perhaps TRBD2 (7 bases). The germline V gene has CDR1 SGHRS and CDR2 YFSETQ. The CDR3 is 14 residues long. Trimming shortened V by 3 bases and J by 2 bases, and 11 bases separated the two germline ends. The CDR3 is CASSWAGAQETQYF. CDR3 nucleotides: TGCGCCAGCAGCTGGGCGGGGGCACAAGAGACCCAGTACTTC.

The chain couples TRBV9 to TRBJ2-2, with D perhaps matching TRBD1 (5 bases). The germline V and J ends were trimmed by 4 bases and 4 bases, with 17 bases remaining between them. CDR3 length equals 16 residues. The germline CDR1 and CDR2 sequences are SGDLS and YYNGEE. The CDR3 region has the DNA TGTGCCAGCAGCACAAGCCTCCTCGACAGCACCGGGGAGCTGTTTTTT. This gives the protein CASSTSLLDSTGELFF.

The CDR3 protein is CARSWTSGRASETQYF. The DNA of the CDR3 is TGTGCCAGAAGTTGGACTAGCGGGAGGGCGTCAGAGACCCAGTACTTC. This chain links TRBV5-3 with TRBJ2-5, with 15 positions matching TRBD2. TRBV5-3 is an ORF; its function is uncertain. Trimming cost V 5 bases and J 4 bases; bases outside gene matches: 6. The CDR3 totals 16 residues.

J is TRBJ1-2 and V is TRBV28, with a possible D match to TRBD1 (6 bases). The V gene lost 10 bases and the J gene lost 4 bases, with 13 bases spanning the gap. The CDR3 has 12 amino acids. The germline gives CDR1 MDHEN, CDR2 SYDVKM. The DNA for the CDR3 is TGTGCCACGATGGACAGTCTCTATGGCTACACCTTC. It codes for CATMDSLYGYTF.

V usage is TRBV7-9 and J usage is TRBJ1-5; TRBD1 might be the D (5 bases). The V end lost 5 bases, the J end lost 0 bases, and 11 bases lay between the germline ends. CDR3 length: 15 amino acids. Looked up from germline, CDR1 is SEHNR and CDR2 is FQNEAQ (reference sequence). This CDR3 reads CASSTGTRSNQPQHF. The CDR3 coding sequence is TGTGCCAGCAGCACCGGGACTCGTAGCAATCAGCCCCAGCATTTT.